Listed below are T cell receptor beta chains from one sample, sequenced in a study of blood T cell repertoires in COVID-19. TCRdb's copy holds only in-frame clones and misses some; the assay was immunoSEQ multiplex PCR. The table lists around 25,000 clones, about nine tenths of them singletons. The sequenced material came from peripheral blood. These receptors were obtained from a woman older than 75 with acute or convalescent COVID-19. CDR3s include the opening cysteine and the closing phenylalanine or tryptophan. Fields, in order: clone size, D gene, V gene, J gene, CDR3 protein, CDR3 DNA. The D gene is left open where the match is weak. Expanded clones are given a class, and other clones once, few, many or no size at all.

.	.	TRBV19	TRBJ1-2	CASRREANYGYTF	TGTGCCAGTAGGCGGGAAGCTAACTATGGCTACACCTTC
once	.	TRBV9	TRBJ2-6	CASSVEPVSRSGANVLTF	TGTGCCAGCAGCGTAGAACCGGTTTCCCGATCTGGGGCCAACGTCCTGACTTTC
.	.	TRBV23-1	TRBJ2-7	CASSQPERGYEQYF	TGCGCCAGCAGTCAACCCGAGAGAGGGTACGAGCAGTACTTC
.	.	TRBV6-5	TRBJ1-2	CASSGYSGYTF	TGTGCCAGCTCAGGGTACTCTGGCTACACCTTC
.	TRBD1	TRBV19	TRBJ1-2	CASRDRVGTYGYTF	TGTGCCAGTAGAGACAGGGTTGGGACCTATGGCTACACCTTC
.	TRBD2	TRBV20-1	TRBJ2-5	CSASWELATHGETQYF	TGCAGTGCTAGTTGGGAACTAGCGACCCATGGGGAGACCCAGTACTTC
.	.	TRBV3-1/TRBV3-2	TRBJ1-2	CASSLDGAYGYTF	TGTGCCAGCAGCCTAGACGGAGCCTATGGCTACACCTTC
once	.	TRBV11-3	TRBJ1-1	CASSSGQGASFEAFF	TGTGCCAGCAGCTCCGGACAAGGTGCCAGCTTTGAAGCTTTCTTT
.	TRBD1	TRBV6-1	TRBJ1-1	CASSGDRGLRGTEAFF	TGTGCCAGCAGTGGGGACAGGGGGCTTCGAGGGACTGAAGCTTTCTTT
.	.	TRBV11-3	TRBJ2-1	CASSLERSDEQFF	TGTGCCAGCAGCTTAGAACGGAGCGATGAGCAGTTCTTC
.	.	TRBV9	TRBJ2-2	CASSVQGGGMNTGELFF	TGTGCCAGCAGCGTGCAGGGTGGAGGGATGAACACCGGGGAGCTGTTTTTT
.	TRBD1	TRBV11-2	TRBJ1-2	CASSALRDSRRGYTF	TGTGCCAGCAGCGCCCTTCGGGACAGCCGACGTGGCTACACCTTC
.	.	TRBV30	TRBJ1-4	CAWSVPKEGREKLFF	TGTGCCTGGAGTGTACCCAAGGAGGGGAGAGAAAAACTGTTTTTT
few	TRBD1	TRBV5-1	TRBJ1-3	CASSLEGALRNTIYF	TGCGCCAGCAGCTTGGAGGGGGCGTTAAGAAACACCATATATTTT
.	.	TRBV12-3/TRBV12-4	TRBJ1-2	CASATGYYGYTF	TGTGCCAGCGCTACAGGTTACTATGGCTACACCTTC
.	TRBD2	TRBV10-3	TRBJ2-1	CAISESRLAEDNEQFF	TGTGCCATCAGTGAGTCCAGACTAGCGGAAGACAATGAGCAGTTCTTC
.	TRBD1	TRBV29-1	TRBJ1-2	CSVGTGGPNYGYTF	TGCAGCGTGGGGACAGGGGGCCCTAACTATGGCTACACCTTC
.	TRBD1	TRBV6-6	TRBJ1-3	CASRGQGGNTIYF	TGTGCCAGCAGAGGACAGGGAGGAAACACCATATATTTT
.	TRBD1	TRBV9	TRBJ2-5	CASSSGGQGGPQYF	TGTGCCAGCAGCTCAGGGGGACAGGGCGGGCCCCAGTACTTC
once	.	TRBV10-2	TRBJ1-2	CASSEEQGPAYGYTF	TGCGCCAGCAGTGAAGAGCAGGGGCCCGCCTATGGCTACACCTTC
.	.	TRBV27	TRBJ2-1	CASSLTTGNEQFF	TGTGCCAGCAGTTTAACCACAGGGAATGAGCAGTTCTTC
.	TRBD2	TRBV10-2	TRBJ2-7	CASRDASGGAFHEQYF	TGCGCCAGCAGGGACGCTAGCGGGGGGGCGTTCCACGAGCAGTACTTC
few	TRBD2	TRBV19	TRBJ2-1	CASSTPSGGTYNEQFF	TGTGCCAGTAGTACTCCTAGCGGGGGTACGTACAATGAGCAGTTCTTC
.	TRBD1	TRBV29-1	TRBJ1-2	CSVEVRTGNYGYTF	TGCAGCGTTGAGGTTCGGACAGGGAACTATGGCTACACCTTC
.	.	TRBV27	TRBJ1-6	CASSLLGAIDSPLHF	TGTGCCAGCAGTTTATTGGGGGCTATCGATTCACCCCTCCACTTT
few	TRBD1	TRBV7-2	TRBJ1-4	CASSTISGTGNEKLFF	TGTGCCAGCAGCACTATTTCCGGGACAGGTAATGAAAAACTGTTTTTT
.	TRBD1	TRBV4-3	TRBJ1-2	CASSTRQGVGYTF	TGCGCCAGCAGCACCAGACAGGGGGTTGGCTACACCTTC